The 32 T cell receptor beta chains below come from one sample, sequenced in a study of Ad26.COV2.S vaccination and SARS-CoV-2 variants. Documented treatment: 15 to 20 received Ad26.COV2.S at low or high dose, single or two shots; about five received placebo; per-sample allocation not given. Following the first vaccine or placebo injection, samples were taken on day 63. The protocol was immunoSEQ multiplex PCR, while the TCRdb copy is restricted to in-frame clones and leaves out a portion. The sample consists of 440,000 or so clones, 90% of them appearing once. Sequenced material: peripheral blood, taken in a trial of Ad26.COV2.S vaccine versus placebo. Receptors were obtained from a person aged 18-65 years who received the Ad26.COV2.S COVID-19 vaccine or a placebo.

The chain uses TRBV11-2 and TRBJ2-3, with unresolved D. Trimming stripped 0 bases from V and 2 bases from J, with 12 bases between. This CDR3 contains 16 residues. In germline, CDR1 is SGHAT, CDR2 FQNNGV. The CDR3 loop is CASSLDGGDFTDTQYF. For the CDR3, the DNA is TGTGCCAGCAGCTTAGATGGTGGAGATTTCACAGATACGCAGTATTTT.

The rearrangement uses TRBV7-8 and TRBJ2-2; D may be TRBD1 (6 bases). The CDR3 sequence is 17 residues long. Germline CDR1 SGHVS, CDR2 FQNEAQ. V shed 4 bases and J shed 5 bases, with 20 bases lying between them. For the CDR3, the DNA is TGTGCCAGCAGCTCCCGGGACAATTTAAAGGGGACCGGGGAGCTGTTTTTT. It codes for CASSSRDNLKGTGELFF.

J is TRBJ2-1 and V is TRBV28; D call uncertain. Germline loops: CDR1 MDHEN, CDR2 SYDVKM. V was clipped by 5 bases and J by 14 bases, with 16 bases between them. This CDR3 comprises 12 residues. The CDR3 reads CASSLSSRPEFF. CDR3 coding DNA: TGTGCCAGCAGTCTCTCCAGCCGCCCTGAGTTCTTC.

This rearrangement joins TRBV5-1 to TRBJ2-7; maybe TRBD1 (6 bases). Trimming took off 0 bases at V and 2 bases at J, with 15 bases between the two ends. The CDR3 extends over 16 amino acids. The germline V gene encodes CDR1 SGHRS and CDR2 YFSETQ. The CDR3 sequence: CASSLVHSGQPYEQYF. The CDR3 region has the DNA TGCGCCAGCAGCTTGGTTCACTCCGGACAGCCCTACGAGCAGTACTTC.

The chain uses TRBV11-2 and TRBJ2-7; TRBD2 is a possible D gene (5 bases). Germline V lookup: CDR1 SGHAT, CDR2 FQNNGV. V dropped 3 bases and J dropped 6 bases, with 12 bases sitting between them. The CDR3 sequence is 13 residues long. This chain's CDR3 is CASSFLGSSEQYF. The CDR3 nucleotides are TGTGCCAGCAGCTTTTTAGGGAGCTCCGAGCAGTACTTC.

This rearrangement joins TRBV4-1 to TRBJ2-7; D unclear. Trimming shortened V by 2 bases and J by 0 bases, and 17 bases separated the two germline ends. The length of the CDR3 is 17 residues. CDR1 is MGHRA, CDR2 YSYEKL, per germline. The DNA for the CDR3 is TGCGCCAGCAGCCAAACACCAACCGGGCGACGCTCCTACGAGCAGTACTTC. Translating gives CASSQTPTGRRSYEQYF.

This chain uses TRBV7-8 with TRBJ2-7, with TRBD2 as a possible D gene (5 bases). Per the germline V gene, CDR1 is SGHVS and CDR2 is FQNEAQ. This CDR3 spans 13 amino acids. V lost 1 base, J lost 7 bases, and 11 bases lay in between. This CDR3 is CASSLGLSGEQYF. The CDR3 DNA follows: TGTGCCAGCAGCTTAGGACTATCTGGGGAGCAGTACTTC.

The chain recombines TRBV27 with TRBJ2-3, with 9 positions matching TRBD2. The ends lost 3 bases at V and 6 bases at J; junction bases unmatched: 4. The CDR3 contains 14 residues. Per the germline V gene, CDR1 is MNHEY and CDR2 is SMNVEV (reference sequence). The CDR3: CASSLGLAGDTQYF. The CDR3 bases are TGTGCCAGCAGTTTGGGACTAGCTGGGGATACGCAGTATTTT.

The chain recombines TRBV5-1 with TRBJ1-1, with a weak D call TRBD1 (5 bases). Germline V lookup: CDR1 SGHRS, CDR2 YFSETQ. The germline V and J ends were trimmed by 6 bases and 1 base, with 10 bases remaining between them. The CDR3 loop spans 13 amino acids. The chain's CDR3 is CASNLGGNTEAFF. The CDR3 bases are TGCGCCAGCAACCTCGGGGGGAACACTGAAGCTTTCTTT.

Only one count was recorded for this clone. This chain links TRBV10-1 with TRBJ2-4; D may be TRBD1 (5 bases). CDR1 and CDR2 from the germline V gene are WNHNN and SYGVQD (reference sequence). The CDR3 is made up of 14 amino acids. V was cut by 6 bases and J by 0 bases, with 9 bases left in between. The CDR3 DNA is TGCGCCAGCAGATCCAGGGTAGCCAAAAACATTCAGTACTTC. This gives the protein CASRSRVAKNIQYF.

In this sample, this clone turned up a few times. The rearrangement links TRBV14 to TRBJ2-7; D might be TRBD2 (6 bases). Germline V gene lookup returns CDR1 SGHDN and CDR2 FVKESK. V gave up 4 bases and J gave up 4 bases, with 11 bases separating them. The CDR3 length is 13 residues. CDR3 nucleotides: TGTGCCAGCAGCCGAGGGGACTTTTACGAGCAGTACTTC. Translated, it gives CASSRGDFYEQYF.

The chain joins TRBV6-6 to TRBJ1-1; no reliable D call. This CDR3 has 12 amino acids. Germline loops: CDR1 MNHNY, CDR2 SVGAGI (reference sequence). Trimming stripped 5 bases from V and 4 bases from J, with 8 bases between. CDR3 amino acids: CASSTRSTEAFF. CDR3 DNA: TGTGCCAGCAGTACCCGTAGCACTGAAGCTTTCTTT.

The chain combines TRBV18 with TRBJ2-3, with 8 bases that match TRBD2. Trimming removed 2 bases from V and 0 bases from J; junction bases left unmatched: 4. The CDR3 is 16 amino acids. Germline V gene lookup returns CDR1 KGHSH and CDR2 LQKENI. The CDR3 here is CASSPTSGASTDTQYF. DNA for the CDR3: TGTGCCAGCTCACCAACTAGCGGAGCTAGCACAGATACGCAGTATTTT.

The rearrangement joins TRBV19 to TRBJ2-1; the D gene is possibly TRBD1 (6 bases). The CDR3 has 13 residues. V lost 5 bases to trimming and J lost 7 bases, with 12 bases between them. Germline CDR1 and CDR2: LNHDA and SQIVND (reference sequence). The CDR3 loop is CASSPGQRNEQFF. The CDR3 DNA reads TGTGCCAGTAGTCCCGGACAGAGGAATGAGCAGTTCTTC. The full variable domain, its missing parts supplied by reference TRBV19 and TRBJ2-1, is DGGITQSPKYLFRKEGQNVTLSCEQNLNHDAMYWYRQDPGQGLRLIYYSQIVNDFQKGDIAEGYSVSREKKESFPLTVTSAQKNPTAFYLCASSPGQRNEQFFGPGTRLTVL.

V is TRBV5-4 and J is TRBJ2-2; 7 bases are shared with TRBD1. The CDR3 runs to 16 residues. The germline V gene encodes CDR1 SGHNT and CDR2 YYREEE (reference sequence). The junction had 2 bases not matched to a gene; V was cut back by 0 bases and J by 0 bases. CDR3 region: CASSLDGTANTGELFF. The CDR3 coding sequence is TGTGCCAGCAGCTTGGACGGGACAGCGAACACCGGGGAGCTGTTTTTT.

This chain connects TRBV7-2 to TRBJ2-7, with TRBD2 identical over 12 bases. The V and J ends lost 4 bases and 0 bases, in that order; junction bases with no gene match: 7. This CDR3 has 17 amino acids. The germline V gene has CDR1 SGHTA and CDR2 FQGNSA. The CDR3 region is CASSSQGLAGFSYEQYF. The CDR3 DNA follows: TGTGCCAGCAGCTCACAGGGACTAGCGGGCTTCTCCTACGAGCAGTACTTC.

This clone was observed a handful of times. The J gene is TRBJ2-7, the V gene TRBV15, with D perhaps matching TRBD1 or TRBD2 (6 bases each). V lost 0 bases and J 4 bases, leaving 22 bases between the germline ends. The CDR3 is 18 residues long. The germline V gene encodes CDR1 LNHNV and CDR2 YYDKDF (reference sequence). The CDR3 loop reads CATSRDGLQGRRVYEQYF. CDR3 DNA: TGTGCCACCAGCAGAGATGGACTACAGGGTAGAAGGGTGTACGAGCAGTACTTC.

The J gene is TRBJ2-1, the V gene TRBV7-8; unclear D gene. The CDR3 is 14 amino acids. The V end lost 2 bases, the J end lost 9 bases, and 14 bases lay between the germline ends. In germline, CDR1 is SGHVS, CDR2 FQNEAQ. CDR3: CASSLIRSVGEQFF. CDR3 in DNA: TGTGCCAGCAGCTTAATACGTTCGGTAGGTGAGCAGTTCTTC.

V is TRBV15 and J is TRBJ2-7; no reliable D call. The CDR3 is 12 amino acids. The V end lost 0 bases, the J end lost 4 bases, and 4 bases lay between the germline ends. Germline CDR1 and CDR2: LNHNV and YYDKDF (reference sequence). In DNA form, the CDR3 reads TGTGCCACCAGCAGAGACCATTACGAGCAGTACTTC. Amino acids: CATSRDHYEQYF.

V is TRBV2 and J is TRBJ2-7, with 12 bases matching TRBD2. The CDR3 extends over 21 amino acids. CDR1 and CDR2 (germline): SNHLY, FYNNEI. V dropped 1 base and J dropped 4; count of bases not matched to a gene: 20. CDR3 sequence: CASSEVTSGGHKTTSLYEQYF. The CDR3 DNA reads TGTGCCAGCAGTGAAGTGACTAGCGGGGGTCACAAAACCACTTCCCTTTACGAGCAGTACTTC.

The chain links TRBV12-5 to TRBJ2-7; TRBD2 might be the D (5 bases). Germline loops: CDR1 LGHNT, CDR2 FRNRAP. This CDR3 has 13 residues. V lost 5 bases to trimming and J lost 6 bases, with 14 bases between them. CDR3 sequence (DNA): TGTGCTAGTGGTCCCCGCGAGGGCTCCGAGCAGTACTTC. Residues: CASGPREGSEQYF.

This clone has just one count. The CDR3 region is CASSSQKGVRISGELFF. The DNA for the CDR3 is TGTGCCAGCAGCTCGCAGAAGGGCGTTAGAATATCCGGGGAGCTGTTTTTT. The genes are TRBV7-8 and TRBJ2-2; the D is unclear. Looked up from germline, CDR1 is SGHVS and CDR2 is FQNEAQ. The CDR3 contains 17 residues. Trimming cost V 4 bases and J 6 bases, with 21 bases left between them. The full variable domain, completed using reference TRBV7-8 and TRBJ2-2, is GAGVSQSPRYKVAKRGQDVALRCDPISGHVSLFWYQQALGQGPEFLTYFQNEAQLDKSGLPSDRFFAERPEGSVSTLKIQRTQQEDSAVYLCASSSQKGVRISGELFFGEGSRLTVL.

The rearrangement joins TRBV6-2 or TRBV6-3 to TRBJ1-5; D ambiguous. The ends were cut back, 5 bases at V and 1 base at J, with 15 bases in the middle. Germline V gene lookup returns CDR1 MNHEY and CDR2 SVGEGT. CDR3 length: 16 residues. The CDR3 DNA follows: TGTGCCAGCAGTCGCCTAACAGAGTTGAGCAATCAGCCCCAGCATTTT. It translates to CASSRLTELSNQPQHF.

A few counts support this clone. The V gene is TRBV2, the J gene TRBJ2-7, with 8 bases fitting TRBD2. CDR1 is SNHLY, CDR2 FYNNEI, per germline. V shed 0 bases and J 5 bases; nucleotides not matched to a gene: 9. The CDR3 has 16 residues. This CDR3 is CASSEAAGGFRHEQYF. DNA of the CDR3: TGTGCCAGCAGTGAAGCTGCGGGAGGATTCCGACACGAGCAGTACTTC.

The CDR3 sequence: CASSLVPRTTYGYTF. The CDR3 region has the DNA TGTGCCAGCAGTTTAGTTCCTAGAACTACCTATGGCTACACCTTC. The chain is built from TRBV28 and TRBJ1-2; no firm D call. This CDR3 has 15 amino acids. The germline V gene has CDR1 MDHEN and CDR2 SYDVKM. V was cut by 2 bases and J by 4 bases, with 14 bases left in between.

This sequence joins TRBV6-5 and TRBJ2-7; TRBD1 aligns across 7 bases. The CDR3 is 14 residues long. Germline V CDR1 and CDR2: MNHEY, SVGAGI. The V and J ends lost 6 bases and 2 bases, in that order; junction bases with no gene match: 7. The CDR3 reads CASSLQGPTYEQYF. In nucleotides, the CDR3 is TGTGCCAGCAGCCTACAGGGGCCGACCTACGAGCAGTACTTC.

The gene calls are TRBV3-1 (or the pseudogene TRBV3-2) and TRBJ1-1; D is uncertain. This CDR3 has 13 residues. Deletions cut 4 bases from V and 3 bases from J, with 9 bases between. From germline, CDR1 is LGHDT and CDR2 YNNKEL (reference sequence). CDR3 residues: CASSPVLDTEAFF. As DNA, the CDR3 is TGTGCCAGCAGCCCGGTGTTGGACACTGAAGCTTTCTTT.

The gene calls are TRBV29-1 and TRBJ1-1, with TRBD1 matching over 8 bases. With 6 bases clipped from V and 3 bases from J, the junction kept 12 bases outside the gene matches. Per the germline V gene, CDR1 is SQVTM and CDR2 is ANQGSEA. The CDR3 loop spans 15 amino acids. CDR3 DNA: TGCAGCGTCGCGATGACAGGGGCGAGATACACTGAAGCTTTCTTT. It codes for CSVAMTGARYTEAFF.

The V call is TRBV4-2, the J call TRBJ2-1; 15 bases line up with TRBD2. From germline, CDR1 is LGHNA and CDR2 YNFKEQ. The length of the CDR3 is 18 residues. V was clipped by 3 bases and J by 7 bases; unmatched bases: 10. In nucleotides, the CDR3 is TGTGCCAGCAGCCACGCCTTGGGACTAGCGGGAGGTACAAATGAGCAGTTCTTC. Its translation is CASSHALGLAGGTNEQFF.

This chain links TRBV3-1 (or the pseudogene TRBV3-2) with TRBJ1-2; 9 nucleotides match TRBD1. CDR1 and CDR2 from the germline V gene are LGHDT and YNNKEL (reference sequence). V was clipped by 3 bases and J by 7 bases; unmatched bases: 3. The CDR3 is 13 amino acids. The CDR3 reads CASSHGGQGGYTF. CDR3 sequence (DNA): TGTGCCAGCAGCCATGGGGGACAGGGTGGCTACACCTTC.

This chain connects TRBV3-1 (or the pseudogene TRBV3-2) to TRBJ2-7; no definite D call. The CDR3 is made up of 14 amino acids. V gave up 1 base and J gave up 7 bases, with 14 bases separating them. Germline V gene lookup returns CDR1 LGHDT and CDR2 YNNKEL (reference sequence). CDR3 sequence (DNA): TGTGCCAGCAGCCAAGGGACCGGTTTTAGGGAGCAGTACTTC. It encodes CASSQGTGFREQYF.

This chain connects TRBV28 to TRBJ2-7; D gene ambiguous. Between the trimmed V and J ends, which lost 1 base and 2 bases, there was a span of 9 bases. Germline CDR1 is MDHEN and CDR2 is SYDVKM. This CDR3 contains 14 residues. The CDR3 here is CASSLFRAAYEQYF. CDR3 in DNA: TGTGCCAGCAGTTTATTCAGAGCTGCCTACGAGCAGTACTTC.